This TCR beta chain originates from a study of cytomegalovirus exposure and HLA in healthy donors. Remarks on this clone: Its cognate antigen is unknown.

The primer mix had 60 Vbeta and 13 Jbeta primers. The assay was immunoSEQ multiplex PCR, and TCRdb's table has in-frame clones only and misses some. The sample has approximately 110,000 clones, and its top ten clones hold approximately 2.6%. The study's findings and limits: Reported results showed that the classifier diagnosed cytomegalovirus status with high specificity and sensitivity.

Germline values: CDR1 MNHEY, CDR2 SVGAGI. This CDR3 has 15 residues. Trimming took off 1 base at V and 0 bases at J, with 6 bases between the two ends. The receptor was isolated from a man aged 25 to 40 in good health and CMV-seronegative. The gene calls are TRBV6-5 and TRBJ2-2; D gene unclear. Sequencing input: PBMCs. CDR3 protein: CASSYLATNTGELFF. CDR3 in DNA: TGTGCCAGCAGTTACTTGGCAACGAACACCGGGGAGCTGTTTTTT.